This T cell receptor (beta chain) was obtained from a study of blood T cell repertoires in COVID-19. Under the authors' procedure: How many nucleated cells were present was estimated from reference gene primer amplification. This table comes from immunoSEQ multiplex PCR, and its TCRdb copy is limited to in-frame clones, with some not included. From that table come the V and J calls and clone size; the DNA was used to work out D and trimming. The table includes 200,000 to 250,000 clones, roughly 82% detected once. Source material: peripheral blood. The sequence came from a woman aged 40 to 50 with acute or convalescent COVID-19.

The CDR3 protein is CASSQGGLAAYNEQFF. The CDR3 DNA reads TGTGCCAGCAGCCAAGGGGGGCTAGCGGCCTACAATGAGCAGTTCTTC. The chain uses TRBV4-2 and TRBJ2-1, with TRBD2 as a possible D gene (7 bases). V gave up 1 base and J gave up 2 bases, with 12 bases separating them. The germline gives CDR1 LGHNA, CDR2 YNFKEQ. There are 16 residues in the CDR3.